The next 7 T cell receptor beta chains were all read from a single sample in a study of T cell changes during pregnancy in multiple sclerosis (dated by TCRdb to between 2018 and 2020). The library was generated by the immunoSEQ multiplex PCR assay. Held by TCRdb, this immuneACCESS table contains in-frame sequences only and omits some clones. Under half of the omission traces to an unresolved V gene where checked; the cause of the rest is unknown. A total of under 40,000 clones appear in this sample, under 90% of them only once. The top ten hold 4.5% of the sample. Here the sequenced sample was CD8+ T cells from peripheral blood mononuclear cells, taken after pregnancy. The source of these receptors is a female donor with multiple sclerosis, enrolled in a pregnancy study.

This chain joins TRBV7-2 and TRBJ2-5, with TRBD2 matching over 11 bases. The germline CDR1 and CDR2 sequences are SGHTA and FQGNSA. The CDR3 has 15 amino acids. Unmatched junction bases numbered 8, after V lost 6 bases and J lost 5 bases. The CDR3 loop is CASSHSGGAKETQYF. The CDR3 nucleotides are TGTGCCAGCAGTCATAGCGGGGGGGCTAAGGAGACCCAGTACTTC.

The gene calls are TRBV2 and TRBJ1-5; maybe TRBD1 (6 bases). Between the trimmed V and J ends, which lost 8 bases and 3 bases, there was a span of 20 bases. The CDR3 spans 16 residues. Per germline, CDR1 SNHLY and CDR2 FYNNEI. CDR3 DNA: TGTGCCAGCCTGAGGGTAAGGCAGGGGACCAATCAGCCCCAGCATTTT. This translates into CASLRVRQGTNQPQHF.

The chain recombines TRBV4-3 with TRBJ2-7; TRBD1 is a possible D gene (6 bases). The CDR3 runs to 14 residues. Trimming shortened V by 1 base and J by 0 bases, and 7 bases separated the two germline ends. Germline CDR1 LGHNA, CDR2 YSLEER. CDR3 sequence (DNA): TGCGCCAGCAGCCAAGCAGGGGTCTCCTACGAGCAGTACTTC. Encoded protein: CASSQAGVSYEQYF.

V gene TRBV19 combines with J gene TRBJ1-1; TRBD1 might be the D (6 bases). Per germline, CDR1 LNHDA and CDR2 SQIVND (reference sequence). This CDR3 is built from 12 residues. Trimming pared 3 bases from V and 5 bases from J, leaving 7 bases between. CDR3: CASSIGQTEAFF. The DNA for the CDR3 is TGTGCCAGTAGTATTGGACAGACTGAAGCTTTCTTT.

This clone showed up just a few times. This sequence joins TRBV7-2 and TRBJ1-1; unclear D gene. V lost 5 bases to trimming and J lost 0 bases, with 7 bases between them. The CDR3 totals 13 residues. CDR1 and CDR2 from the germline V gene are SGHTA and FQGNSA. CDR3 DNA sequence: TGTGCCAGCAGCCCGAGGGTGAACACTGAAGCTTTCTTT. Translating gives CASSPRVNTEAFF.

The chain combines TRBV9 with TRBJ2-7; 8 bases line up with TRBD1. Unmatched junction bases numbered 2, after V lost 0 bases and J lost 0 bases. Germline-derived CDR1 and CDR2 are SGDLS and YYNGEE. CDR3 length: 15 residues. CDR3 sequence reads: CASSVGTGSSYEQYF. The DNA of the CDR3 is TGTGCCAGCAGCGTAGGGACAGGGAGCTCCTACGAGCAGTACTTC.

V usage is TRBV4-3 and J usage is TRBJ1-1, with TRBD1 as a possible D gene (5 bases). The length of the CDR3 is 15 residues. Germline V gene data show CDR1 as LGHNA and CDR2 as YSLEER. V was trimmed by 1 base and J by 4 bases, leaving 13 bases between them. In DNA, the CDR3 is TGCGCCAGCAGCCAAGGGCCCCTCGGGGGCACTGAAGCTTTCTTT. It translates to CASSQGPLGGTEAFF.